Each of the 26 T cell receptor beta chains below was sequenced from the same sample in a study of cytomegalovirus exposure and HLA in healthy donors. The PCR ran on 60 Vbeta and 13 Jbeta primers. Profiled with immunoSEQ multiplex PCR; TCRdb holds only in-frame clones, not every one. In the table there are 150,000 to 200,000 clones, approximately 88% of which are singletons. Input material: PBMCs. These receptors came from a boy aged 2-9 years in good health and CMV-seronegative.

J is TRBJ2-1 and V is TRBV6-6, with a weak D call TRBD1 (6 bases). CDR3 length: 14 amino acids. V was pared by 6 bases and J by 6 bases, with 15 bases between. Germline assignment: CDR1 MNHNY and CDR2 SVGAGI (reference sequence). CDR3 nucleotide sequence: TGTGCCAGCAGCTTCCGGGACACGATCAATGAGCAGTTCTTC. It specifies CASSFRDTINEQFF.

This sequence joins TRBV6-4 and TRBJ2-1; 12 bases are a match to TRBD1. The CDR3 loop spans 14 amino acids. Germline trimming cut 4 bases from V and 9 bases from J; bases unmatched to any gene: 4. Germline lookup yields CDR1 MRHNA and CDR2 SNTAGT. The CDR3 DNA reads TGTGCCAGCAGTGCGGGACAGGGGGCTTTTGAGCAGTTCTTC. Protein: CASSAGQGAFEQFF.

The chain has TRBV12-5 and TRBJ2-7, with 7 nucleotides matching TRBD2. J gave up 2 bases and V 0 bases, and 10 bases lay outside the gene matches. The length of the CDR3 is 17 residues. The V gene's germline CDR1 is LGHNT and CDR2 FRNRAP. As DNA, the CDR3 is TGTGCTAGTGGTTTGGTTTTGGGGGGGGACGGACCCTACGAGCAGTACTTC. Amino acids: CASGLVLGGDGPYEQYF.

This chain links TRBV27 with TRBJ2-7, with 10 bases aligning to TRBD1. CDR3 length equals 15 residues. Per germline, CDR1 MNHEY and CDR2 SMNVEV (reference sequence). V lost 6 bases and J lost 2; bases outside the gene matches: 7. The CDR3 DNA reads TGTGCCAGCAGCCCGGGACAGGGGCGAGCCTACGAGCAGTACGTC. Translation gives CASSPGQGRAYEQYV.

This clone appeared once. The genes are TRBV5-1 and TRBJ1-1, with TRBD1 as a possible D gene (6 bases). The V gene lost 4 bases and the J gene lost 2 bases, with 12 bases spanning the gap. Germline CDR1 SGHRS, CDR2 YFSETQ. The CDR3 loop spans 14 amino acids. CDR3: CASSPRTENTEAFF. CDR3 DNA: TGCGCCAGCAGCCCCAGGACAGAAAACACTGAAGCTTTCTTT.

The chain combines TRBV4-3 with TRBJ2-1, with D perhaps matching TRBD2 (5 bases). In germline, CDR1 is LGHNA, CDR2 YSLEER. Trimming removed 3 bases from V and 6 bases from J, with 9 bases in between. This CDR3 region has 13 residues. CDR3 sequence reads: CASSHYSGNEQFF. The CDR3 DNA sequence: TGCGCCAGCAGCCATTACAGCGGCAATGAGCAGTTCTTC.

This chain uses TRBV4-3 with TRBJ2-1, with 8 bases fitting TRBD1. Germline V gene lookup returns CDR1 LGHNA and CDR2 YSLEER. V lost 0 bases, J lost 7 bases, and 14 bases stayed unmatched. This CDR3 is built from 18 residues. CDR3 residues: CASSQDLLGPGGRNEQFF. The CDR3 DNA reads TGCGCCAGCAGCCAAGACCTCCTTGGACCAGGGGGCCGGAATGAGCAGTTCTTC.

J is TRBJ1-5 and V is TRBV30; possibly TRBD1 for D (5 bases). V was cut by 0 bases and J by 3 bases, with 12 bases left in between. From germline, CDR1 is GTSNPN and CDR2 SVGIG (reference sequence). This CDR3 contains 15 residues. The CDR3 loop is CAWSVGAHPNQPQHF. The CDR3 DNA reads as TGTGCCTGGAGTGTTGGGGCCCACCCCAATCAGCCCCAGCATTTT.

The V and J genes are TRBV27 and TRBJ1-5; weak D call: TRBD1 (6 bases). The CDR3 has 17 amino acids. Germline CDR1 MNHEY, CDR2 SMNVEV (reference sequence). Trimming stripped 1 base from V and 2 bases from J, with 15 bases between. The CDR3 bases are TGTGCCAGCAGTTTATTTCTTGGCTCAGGGGGCAATCAGCCCCAGCATTTT. Translated, it gives CASSLFLGSGGNQPQHF.

In this sample, this clone turned up a few times. The rearrangement joins TRBV11-2 to TRBJ2-2; D may be TRBD2 (5 bases). This CDR3 comprises 17 residues. Germline-derived CDR1 and CDR2 are SGHAT and FQNNGV. V was clipped by 3 bases and J by 2 bases, with 16 bases between them. CDR3 in DNA: TGTGCCAGCAGCTTCGGATTAGGTGGACTCAACACCGGGGAGCTGTTTTTT. It encodes CASSFGLGGLNTGELFF.

The gene calls are TRBV14 and TRBJ1-1, with D possibly TRBD1 on 5 matching bases. V shed 1 base and J shed 4 bases, with 10 bases lying between them. The CDR3 has 14 amino acids. CDR1 is SGHDN, CDR2 FVKESK, per germline. The CDR3 reads CASSQVQGSTEAFF. The CDR3 DNA is TGTGCCAGCAGCCAAGTCCAGGGCTCCACTGAAGCTTTCTTT. The variable domain in full, completed from reference TRBV14 and TRBJ1-1, reads EAGVTQFPSHSVIEKGQTVTLRCDPISGHDNLYWYRRVMGKEIKFLLHFVKESKQDESGMPNNRFLAERTGGTYSTLKVQPAELEDSGVYFCASSQVQGSTEAFFGQGTRLTVV.

The chain employs TRBV9 and TRBJ1-2, with unresolved D. CDR3 length: 13 residues. Germline values: CDR1 SGDLS, CDR2 YYNGEE. Trimming took off 4 bases at V and 8 bases at J, with 15 bases between the two ends. The CDR3 coding sequence is TGTGCCAGCAGCTTCAGTGTTCGAGGCGGCTACACCTTC. Its protein is CASSFSVRGGYTF.

The CDR3 bases are TGTGCCAGCAGTTTAGGCTCGACAGGGACTGGAAACACCATATATTTT. This translates into CASSLGSTGTGNTIYF. The chain recombines TRBV6-5 with TRBJ1-3, with TRBD1 matching over 7 bases. V lost 4 bases, J lost 2 bases, and 8 bases stayed unmatched. CDR1 and CDR2 from the germline V gene are MNHEY and SVGAGI. CDR3 length equals 16 residues.

The J gene is TRBJ1-2, the V gene TRBV27; maybe TRBD1 (6 bases). V shed 4 bases and J shed 4 bases, with 16 bases lying between them. CDR1 MNHEY and CDR2 SMNVEV come from the germline V gene (reference sequence). This CDR3 contains 15 residues. This CDR3 is CASSSRPDRIYGYTF. The CDR3 region has the DNA TGTGCCAGCAGTTCAAGACCAGACAGGATCTATGGCTACACCTTC.

The chain uses TRBV6-1 and TRBJ2-2, with D perhaps matching TRBD2 (6 bases). V was clipped by 1 base and J by 0 bases, with 9 bases between them. Germline-derived CDR1 and CDR2 are MNHNS and SASEGT. The CDR3 totals 16 residues. The CDR3 nucleotides are TGTGCCAGCAGTGAAGAGGGCGGGGCGAACACCGGGGAGCTGTTTTTT. This sequence encodes CASSEEGGANTGELFF.

This clone was recorded once. The chain links TRBV2 to TRBJ2-3; tentatively, D is TRBD2 (6 bases). Germline CDR1 is SNHLY and CDR2 is FYNNEI. V was shortened by 7 bases and J by 3 bases, with 17 bases between the two germline ends. This CDR3 is 15 amino acids long. CDR3 sequence reads: CASTPGVIWTDTQYF. CDR3 sequence (DNA): TGTGCCAGCACCCCGGGGGTTATCTGGACAGATACGCAGTATTTT.

The chain has TRBV2 and TRBJ2-7, with D possibly being TRBD2 (5 bases). The CDR3 covers 15 residues. Between the trimmed V and J ends, which lost 4 bases and 2 bases, there was a span of 15 bases. Per the germline V gene, CDR1 is SNHLY and CDR2 is FYNNEI. The CDR3 is CASSARETEPYEQYV. The DNA for the CDR3 is TGTGCCAGCAGTGCCCGGGAAACAGAGCCCTACGAGCAGTACGTC.

The chain links TRBV7-8 to TRBJ1-2; D is perhaps TRBD1 (5 bases). The germline gives CDR1 SGHVS, CDR2 FQNEAQ. This CDR3 has 17 amino acids. Trimming shortened V by 2 bases and J by 4 bases, and 20 bases separated the two germline ends. CDR3 in amino acids: CASSLRPTGAKLYGYTF. CDR3 sequence (DNA): TGTGCCAGCAGCTTAAGACCAACAGGTGCCAAACTCTATGGCTACACCTTC.

The chain employs TRBV2 and TRBJ1-2; D is perhaps TRBD1 (5 bases). This CDR3 spans 13 amino acids. CDR1 and CDR2 (germline): SNHLY, FYNNEI. The V end was cut by 6 bases, the J end by 2 bases, with 10 bases between. The CDR3 reads CASRKTANYGYTF. In nucleotides, the CDR3 is TGTGCCAGCAGAAAGACAGCGAACTATGGCTACACCTTC.

The V call is TRBV30, the J call TRBJ2-7; TRBD1 aligns across 9 bases. Germline values: CDR1 GTSNPN, CDR2 SVGIG (reference sequence). J lost 1 base, V lost 5 bases, and 9 bases had no gene match. The CDR3 runs 15 residues. CDR3 loop: CAWSNPGQGSYEQYV. CDR3 nucleotide sequence: TGTGCCTGGTCGAACCCGGGACAGGGTTCCTACGAGCAGTACGTC.

V is TRBV6-1 and J is TRBJ2-2; D remains unclear. This CDR3 has 14 amino acids. Deletions cut 8 bases from V and 6 bases from J, with 16 bases between. CDR1 is MNHNS and CDR2 is SASEGT in the germline V gene. CDR3: CASFGQDVAGELFF. The CDR3 DNA sequence: TGTGCCAGCTTTGGGCAGGATGTCGCCGGGGAGCTGTTTTTT.

The chain joins TRBV5-5 to TRBJ2-7, with D possibly matching TRBD1 (5 bases). V was trimmed by 4 bases and J by 0 bases, leaving 11 bases between them. The CDR3 has 14 amino acids. Germline values: CDR1 SGHKS, CDR2 YYEKEE (reference sequence). The CDR3 protein is CASSKGDSSYEQYF. Here the CDR3 DNA reads TGTGCCAGCAGCAAAGGAGACAGCTCCTACGAGCAGTACTTC.

The chain combines TRBV11-2 with TRBJ2-5; 10 nucleotides agree with TRBD2. Losses at the gene ends were 1 base for V and 4 bases for J; bases not matched to a gene: 3. Germline CDR1 is SGHAT and CDR2 is FQNNGV. This CDR3 has 15 amino acids. The CDR3 sequence: CASSLGLAGVETQYF. The DNA of the CDR3 is TGTGCCAGCAGCTTAGGGCTAGCGGGAGTAGAGACCCAGTACTTC.

The rearrangement joins TRBV5-1 to TRBJ2-7; 12 bases line up with TRBD2. CDR1 is SGHRS and CDR2 is YFSETQ in the germline V gene. The V gene end was trimmed by 4 bases and the J gene end by 3 bases; junction bases not matched to a gene: 2. The CDR3 is 14 amino acids. DNA for the CDR3: TGCGCCAGCAGCCCGGGACTAGCGGGCTACGAGCAGTACGTC. Protein: CASSPGLAGYEQYV.

The rearrangement links TRBV5-1 to TRBJ2-5, with 7 bases aligning to TRBD1. In germline, CDR1 is SGHRS, CDR2 YFSETQ. The length of the CDR3 is 15 residues. V was pared by 0 bases and J by 1 base, with 3 bases of the junction left unmatched. The CDR3 spells CASSLGGQPQETQYF. CDR3 coding DNA: TGCGCCAGCAGCTTGGGGGGACAGCCCCAAGAGACCCAGTACTTC.

The chain combines TRBV12-5 with TRBJ2-4; 8 nucleotides align to TRBD1. From germline, CDR1 is LGHNT and CDR2 FRNRAP. Unmatched junction bases numbered 8, after V lost 6 bases and J lost 1 base. There are 16 residues in the CDR3. DNA for the CDR3: TGTGCTAGTGGGGCAGGGGGCGATCGGGCCAAAAACATTCAGTACTTC. This sequence encodes CASGAGGDRAKNIQYF.